Considering frequency, the clone carrying this TCR beta chain is medium-sized (0.01 to 0.1%). What it recognizes is unknown. The sample comes from a study of T cells expressing NK-cell markers. General study results and limits: A few donors' CD3+CD56-NKG2C+ cells were dominated by the same clonotypes. Dominant NKG2C+ clonotypes accounted for roughly 1.0-8% of CD8+ T cells in more than 5 donors.

The CDR3 extends over 15 amino acids. Generation of TCR beta cDNA was performed by 5'RACE template switching incorporating UMIs. TCRdb reprocessed the 5' RACE reads, with one entry per CDR3 protein and no DNA. The listing contains 1,000 to 1,500 distinct CDR3 sequences. The chain uses TRBV12-3 or TRBV12-4 and TRBJ1-1; TCRdb's D call of TRBD1 is untestable without DNA. Sample: blood T cells: a sorted CD56 or NKG2C T cell subset, CD4+ or CD8+ T cells, or bulk PBMC T cells (not recorded which). The TCR was taken from a woman between 18 and 30 years old in good health. CDR3: CASSQGDRGMSEAFF.